The rows below give T cell receptor beta chains drawn from one sample of a study of early T cells in non-severe SARS-CoV-2 infection. Each CDR3 protein is one row after TCRdb ran MiXCR on the 5' RACE reads. The sample has 53,000 or so distinct CDR3 sequences, about 7.8% seen once. The material sequenced was whole blood. These receptors all come from an adult who was a healthcare worker with PCR-confirmed SARS-CoV-2 infection or an uninfected control (not recorded which). The CDR3 runs from the conserved cysteine through the conserved F or W. Fields, in order: D gene, V gene, clone size, J gene, CDR3 DNA, CDR3 protein. A D gene is named only where the DNA matches it firmly. Clone size, where shown, is once, few, many, or a class for clones that have expanded.

.,TRBV28,many,TRBJ2-1,TGTGCCAGCAGCGTGAGAAATGAGCAGTTCTTC,CASSVRNEQFF
TRBD1,TRBV2,many,TRBJ1-1,TGTGCCAGCAGGGAACAGACAGGGGCGAACACTGAAGCTTTCTTT,CASREQTGANTEAFF
.,TRBV18,few,TRBJ2-7,TGTGCCAGCTCACCACGAACGACAGACCCCTACGAGCAGTACTTC,CASSPRTTDPYEQYF
.,TRBV11-2,few,TRBJ2-7,TGTGCCAGCAGCTATGCTTTCTCCTACGAGCAGTACTTC,CASSYAFSYEQYF
.,TRBV29-1,many,TRBJ2-1,TGCAGCGTTGAACCGAAATACAATGAGCAGTTCTTC,CSVEPKYNEQFF
TRBD1,TRBV7-9,many,TRBJ2-3,TGTGCCAGCAGCCGAGGGACAGCTAGCACAGATACGCAGTATTTT,CASSRGTASTDTQYF
.,TRBV6-1,many,TRBJ1-5,TGTGCCAGCAGTGAAGTAGCAGCAAATCAGCCCCAGCATTTT,CASSEVAANQPQHF
TRBD2,TRBV28,many,TRBJ2-3,TGTGCCAGCAGTAAAAGCGGGGGGTCGAGAGATACGCAGTATTTT,CASSKSGGSRDTQYF
TRBD1,TRBV27,many,TRBJ2-2,TGTGCCAGCAGTTTGAGCCCCTGGACAGGGAAAACCGGGGAGCTGTTTTTT,CASSLSPWTGKTGELFF
.,TRBV12-3/TRBV12-4,.,TRBJ2-4,TGTGCCAGCAGTTTAAATGTGAGGGTTGGTGGAAACATTCAGTACTTC,CASSLNVRVGGNIQYF
.,TRBV2,.,TRBJ2-1,TGTGCCAGCAGTGACACCCTCCTGCGGGGCAATGAGCAGTTCTTC,CASSDTLLRGNEQFF
.,TRBV28,many,TRBJ1-3,TGTGCCAGCAGTCCCGACCAGGGGTTCGGAAACACCATATATTTT,CASSPDQGFGNTIYF
.,TRBV7-9,few,TRBJ1-5,TGTGCCAGCAGCCCCAGGGGAAGCAATCAGCCCCAGCATTTT,CASSPRGSNQPQHF
.,TRBV4-3,few,TRBJ1-1,TGCGCCAGCAGCCAAACGGGGGCGCCCACTGAAGCTTTCTTT,CASSQTGAPTEAFF
.,TRBV11-2,many,TRBJ2-3,TGTGCCAGCAGGCCGACTAGCACAGATACGCAGTATTTT,CASRPTSTDTQYF
.,TRBV12-3/TRBV12-4,many,TRBJ2-3,TGTGCCAGCAGCTATATGAAGTCCGTGGGCACAGATACGCAGTATTTT,CASSYMKSVGTDTQYF
.,TRBV30,many,TRBJ1-5,TGTGCCTGGAAGGGGGAAGGACAGAGGGGCAATCAGCCCCAGCATTTT,CAWKGEGQRGNQPQHF
.,TRBV6-5,many,TRBJ1-1,TGTGCCAGCAGTTACGGAGGGTCGGGTATGAACACTGAAGCTTTCTTT,CASSYGGSGMNTEAFF
.,TRBV7-2,.,TRBJ2-2,TGTGCCAGCAGCTCTTCATTTTCGTTGGCGGGAAACACCGGGGAGCTGTTTTTT,CASSSSFSLAGNTGELFF
.,TRBV6-2/TRBV6-3,many,TRBJ1-2,TGTGCCAGCAGTCTTACAGGGACTCAGCTATCTGGCTACACCTTC,CASSLTGTQLSGYTF
.,TRBV3-1,.,TRBJ1-3,TGTGCCAGCAGCTACGCGAACACCATATATTTT,CASSYANTIYF
.,TRBV6-6,many,TRBJ2-1,TGTGCCAGCAGTTCCCCTGGAGGGCAGAATGAGCAGTTCTTC,CASSSPGGQNEQFF
.,TRBV20-1,many,TRBJ1-1,TGCAGTGCCCTCGTACCAGGGGCTCGGACTGAAGCTTTCTTT,CSALVPGARTEAFF
TRBD1,TRBV28,many,TRBJ1-2,TGTGCCAGCTATAAAATCGCCCGGGACAGGGCTGGCTACACCTTC,CASYKIARDRAGYTF
TRBD2,TRBV28,.,TRBJ2-7,TGTGCCAGCAGTCCGAGACTAGCGGGGGTCTACGAGCAGTACTTC,CASSPRLAGVYEQYF
TRBD1,TRBV12-3/TRBV12-4,many,TRBJ1-2,TGTGCCAGCAGACGAACAGGGGGCGATTTGTATGGCTACACCTTC,CASRRTGGDLYGYTF
TRBD1,TRBV28,few,TRBJ1-1,TGTGCCAGCAGTTTGGACAGGGGAAGGTTGGCTTTCTTT,CASSLDRGRLAFF
.,TRBV6-1,.,TRBJ1-1,TGTGCCAGCACCGGACAGATGAACACTGAAGCTTTCTTT,CASTGQMNTEAFF
TRBD2,TRBV20-1,many,TRBJ2-3,TGCAGTGCAGTAGCGGGGGGCCGCACAGATACGCAGTATTTT,CSAVAGGRTDTQYF
.,TRBV20-1,many,TRBJ1-6,TGCAGTGCTAGAAAGGGGAACCTCCACTTT,CSARKGNLHF
.,TRBV7-3,many,TRBJ1-1,TGTGCCAGCAGCTTAACAGGGGAGAACACTGAAGCTTTCTTT,CASSLTGENTEAFF
TRBD1,TRBV7-2,.,TRBJ1-4,TGTGCCAGCATCAAGACAGGGATTTATGAAAAACTGTTTTTT,CASIKTGIYEKLFF
TRBD1,TRBV3-1,.,TRBJ1-1,TGTGCCAGCAGCCCACGGGACAGGGTAATTGAAGCTTTCTTT,CASSPRDRVIEAFF
TRBD1,TRBV10-3,.,TRBJ2-5,TGTGCCGTCTCAGGGGGCGCAGAGACCCAGTACTTC,CAVSGGAETQYF
TRBD2,TRBV12-3/TRBV12-4,many,TRBJ2-3,TGTGCCAGCAGTCTTCTAGCGGTGACTAGCACAGATACGCAGTATTTT,CASSLLAVTSTDTQYF
TRBD2,TRBV18,many,TRBJ2-7,TGTGCCAGCTCACCAAGCGTACTAGCGGGGTACGAGCAGTACTTC,CASSPSVLAGYEQYF
.,TRBV6-6,few,TRBJ1-2,TGTGCCAGCAGTTACTCGATTGATTCTGGCTACACCTTC,CASSYSIDSGYTF
.,TRBV7-2,.,TRBJ1-1,TGTGCCAGCAGCTTGATGGGGGACACTGAAGCTTTCTTT,CASSLMGDTEAFF
.,TRBV28,many,TRBJ2-3,TGTGCCAGCTCGCTCGACAGCACAGATACGCAGTATTTT,CASSLDSTDTQYF
.,TRBV11-2,many,TRBJ2-1,TGTGCCAGCAGCTCCTTAAAGGGGCGAGGACACAATGAGCAGTTCTTC,CASSSLKGRGHNEQFF